A selection of T cell receptor beta chains follows, all from one sample in a study of CD8 T cells in Susac syndrome. TCRdb processed the immunoSEQ multiplex PCR reads anew with MiXCR; each CDR3 protein has one entry. The data show 180,000 or so distinct CDR3 sequences, roughly 94% seen once. The sample consisted of CD4+ T cells from PBMCs. The source is a human donor in good health. Both conserved end residues are trimmed from each CDR3. Each record gives: J gene, V gene, CDR3 protein.

>TRBJ2-1|TRBV20-1
SAREQGLGEQF
>TRBJ2-2|TRBV5-1
ASRLTGPTNTGELF
>TRBJ1-1|TRBV20-1
SAFDQNDAEAF
>TRBJ2-1|TRBV20-1
SARAAVAGGRDEQF
>TRBJ2-2|TRBV30
AWDQGRRTGELF
>TRBJ2-3|TRBV20-1
SAPQGGDTDTQY
>TRBJ1-6|TRBV7-2
ASSFTRLNSPLH
>TRBJ1-1|TRBV6-2/TRBV6-3
ASSYETSAF
>TRBJ1-2|TRBV10-3
AIRAPGRLNYGYT
>TRBJ2-2|TRBV12-3/TRBV12-4
ASSFAGSTGELF
>TRBJ1-4|TRBV29-1
SVNQGGKNEKLF
>TRBJ2-3|TRBV12-3/TRBV12-4
ASSLWDTQY
>TRBJ1-1|TRBV9
ASGGLPNTEAF
>TRBJ1-5|TRBV15
ATSRDRDRGDQPQH
>TRBJ1-5|TRBV6-5
ASSYSRGGNQPQH
>TRBJ2-5|TRBV30
ASHRGRLETQY
>TRBJ1-1|TRBV7-9
ASSFTLNTEAF
>TRBJ1-1|TRBV20-1
SASSSHTEAF
>TRBJ2-5|TRBV7-9
ASSPPGLGGQETQY
>TRBJ2-5|TRBV6-5
ASSVASGMETQY
>TRBJ1-5|TRBV7-8
ASSLAGTGEDQPQH
>TRBJ2-2|TRBV3-1
ASSLPDRNTGELF
>TRBJ2-7|TRBV28
ASSHRQGAQGYEQY
>TRBJ2-3|TRBV19
ASSIVSGRDTQY
>TRBJ2-5|TRBV7-2
ASSVTGTIETQY
>TRBJ2-1|TRBV20-1
SAWASGYNEQF
>TRBJ2-5|TRBV28
ASSLSGVAETQY
>TRBJ1-6|TRBV7-6
ASSLAEGDSPLH
>TRBJ1-2|TRBV10-3
ATHPDQTTGYT
>TRBJ1-1|TRBV2
ASWAGVNTEAF
>TRBJ2-1|TRBV6-2/TRBV6-3
ASRRGGGSSYNEQF
>TRBJ2-5|TRBV29-1
SVGLAETQY
>TRBJ2-1|TRBV9
ASSVGGEYNEQF
>TRBJ2-3|TRBV29-1
SLREVTDTQY
>TRBJ2-5|TRBV12-3/TRBV12-4
ASSSRLWETQY
>TRBJ2-4|TRBV20-1
SARVGSSLAKNIQY
>TRBJ2-4|TRBV4-1
ASSQDYGTALAKNIQY
>TRBJ2-1|TRBV7-8
ASSPWRGGTNQRHNEQF
>TRBJ2-7|TRBV5-1
ASSLGAATYEQY
>TRBJ2-1|TRBV24-1
ATSDFRTSGRAYNEQF
>TRBJ2-2|TRBV7-9
ASSLVHGELF
>TRBJ2-3|TRBV7-9
ASSLGGQGRWDTQY
>TRBJ1-5|TRBV29-1
SGSQGSGQPQH
>TRBJ1-1|TRBV7-9
ASSPSRRTNTEAF
>TRBJ2-1|TRBV30
AWRGTSGSNEQF
>TRBJ2-5|TRBV20-1
SAALGEETQY
>TRBJ2-7|TRBV12-3/TRBV12-4
ASSPHRGTTYEQY
>TRBJ2-2|TRBV29-1
SVPWPDREGTGELF
>TRBJ1-5|TRBV3-1
ASSHSRQGSNQPQH
>TRBJ2-3|TRBV19
ASSIRSGTDTQY
>TRBJ1-6|TRBV12-3/TRBV12-4
ASSRQGVSPLH
>TRBJ2-1|TRBV2
ASSGWRDNNEQF
>TRBJ2-7|TRBV6-5
ASSPGFTSYEQY
>TRBJ1-1|TRBV25-1
ASRLGAAPKAF
>TRBJ2-1|TRBV25-1
ASSVTGVWGSEQF
>TRBJ2-1|TRBV3-1
ASSQGTSGRISHNEQF
>TRBJ2-5|TRBV29-1
SVYQRETQY
>TRBJ1-1|TRBV1
TSTRIRDSSNTEAF
>TRBJ1-2|TRBV7-9
ASSIGTGYGYT
>TRBJ1-4|TRBV20-1
SAQRGTANEKLF